The 11 T cell receptor beta chains below were found in one sample sequenced in a study of technical replicates of blood from several donors. TCRdb keeps only in-frame clones here, not all; method: immunoSEQ multiplex PCR. In the table there are roughly 70,000 clones, under 98% of which are singletons. Input material: T cells isolated from PBMCs. The receptors originated from a human donor in good health.

This sequence joins TRBV7-2 and TRBJ2-1; D is unresolved. The CDR3 runs to 13 residues. CDR1 is SGHTA, CDR2 FQGNSA, per germline. Trimming stripped 5 bases from V and 5 bases from J, with 10 bases between. CDR3 residues: CASSPPTDNEQFF. As DNA, the CDR3 is TGTGCCAGCAGCCCCCCCACAGACAATGAGCAGTTCTTC.

V is TRBV7-6 and J is TRBJ2-7; 9 nucleotides agree with TRBD1. The CDR3 loop spans 18 amino acids. Germline V gene lookup returns CDR1 SGHVS and CDR2 FNYEAQ. Unmatched junction bases numbered 18, after V lost 5 bases and J lost 4 bases. The CDR3 spells CASSPELSGTGKIYEQYF. In DNA, the CDR3 is TGTGCCAGCAGCCCCGAGTTATCCGGGACAGGGAAAATATACGAGCAGTACTTC.

The chain links TRBV29-1 to TRBJ1-2, with D unclear. The V gene lost 4 bases and the J gene lost 2 bases, with 5 bases spanning the gap. This CDR3 has 11 residues. The V gene's germline CDR1 is SQVTM and CDR2 ANQGSEA. As DNA, the CDR3 is TGCAGCGTTGTCGAGAACTATGGCTACACCTTC. Translated, it gives CSVVENYGYTF.

A single count supports this clone. The chain has TRBV28 and TRBJ2-1, with 11 bases aligning to TRBD1. The junction had 4 bases not matched to a gene; V was cut back by 7 bases and J by 8 bases. The CDR3 covers 13 residues. Germline CDR1 is MDHEN and CDR2 is SYDVKM. CDR3 nucleotides: TGTGCCAGCACCTGGGACAGGGGGTATGAGCAGTTCTTC. It codes for CASTWDRGYEQFF.

This chain joins TRBV5-4 and TRBJ2-3; 13 positions agree with TRBD2. The CDR3 runs 14 residues. CDR1 is SGHNT, CDR2 YYREEE, per germline (reference sequence). V shed 4 bases, J shed 6 bases, and the junction held 2 bases outside the gene matches. The CDR3 spells CASSQTSGRDTQYF. CDR3 DNA: TGTGCCAGCAGCCAGACTAGCGGGAGGGATACGCAGTATTTT.

The J gene is TRBJ1-2, the V gene TRBV7-2; no firm D call. Germline V gives CDR1 SGHTA, CDR2 FQGNSA. The CDR3 covers 16 residues. The V end lost 0 bases, the J end lost 2 bases, and 13 bases lay between the germline ends. The CDR3 here is CASSLASSAYNYGYTF. The CDR3 nucleotides are TGTGCCAGCAGCTTAGCGTCCAGCGCCTACAACTATGGCTACACCTTC.

The chain carries TRBV30 and TRBJ1-1, with a tentative D call TRBD1 (6 bases). CDR3 size: 11 residues. CDR1 and CDR2 (germline): GTSNPN, SVGIG (reference sequence). The V end lost 1 base, the J end lost 9 bases, and 9 bases lay between the germline ends. The CDR3: CAWSDRDQAFF. DNA for the CDR3: TGTGCCTGGAGTGACAGGGATCAAGCTTTCTTT.

The rearrangement joins TRBV4-2 to TRBJ2-7, with D perhaps matching TRBD1 (6 bases). V lost 1 base and J lost 0, with 10 bases in between. The CDR3 length is 15 residues. Germline V lookup: CDR1 LGHNA, CDR2 YNFKEQ. DNA for the CDR3: TGTGCCAGCAGCCAAGGACAGGCTAGCTCCTACGAGCAGTACTTC. It is translated as CASSQGQASSYEQYF.

This clone was counted a single time. The rearrangement uses TRBV6-5 and TRBJ1-2; TRBD1 agrees at 7 bases. Germline-derived CDR1 and CDR2 are MNHEY and SVGAGI. The CDR3 is made up of 13 amino acids. V trimming: 2 bases; J trimming: 4 bases; junction bases outside the gene matches: 1. The CDR3 protein is CASSYGDSYGYTF. The CDR3 DNA reads as TGTGCCAGCAGTTACGGGGACAGCTATGGCTACACCTTC.

This chain joins TRBV28 and TRBJ2-5; 8 nucleotides match TRBD2. This CDR3 has 13 residues. Germline CDR1 reads MDHEN; CDR2 reads SYDVKM. V lost 6 bases, J lost 4 bases, and 4 bases stayed unmatched. CDR3 coding DNA: TGTGCCAGCAGCCCGGGGGGGGTAGAGACCCAGTACTTC. This encodes CASSPGGVETQYF. Full variable domain (rest looked up from reference TRBV28 and TRBJ2-5): DVKVTQSSRYLVKRTGEKVFLECVQDMDHENMFWYRQDPGLGLRLIYFSYDVKMKEKGDIPEGYSVSREKKERFSLILESASTNQTSMYLCASSPGGVETQYFGPGTRLLVL.

The rearrangement links TRBV21-1 to TRBJ1-2. TRBV21-1 is given as a pseudogene. The CDR3 is made up of 9 amino acids. DNA for the CDR3: TGTGCTCGGGGGGATGGCTACACCTTC. It is translated as CARGDGYTF.